This TCR beta chain was obtained from a study of neurological immune-mediated disorders. The CDR3 sequence is 14 residues long. The V end was cut by 2 bases, the J end by 4 bases, with 12 bases between. Per germline, CDR1 DFQATT and CDR2 SNEGSKA (reference sequence). The cells used in sorted libraries, CD4+ or CD8+ T cells, numbered about a million. A single record per CDR3 protein comes from TCRdb applying MiXCR to the 5' RACE reads. Here the sample spans roughly 32,000 distinct CDR3 sequences, approximately 5% being singletons. This clonotype appeared many times. This TCR was sampled from a woman between 45 and 65 years old in good health. The sequencing sample was made of CD4+ T cells from blood. J is TRBJ1-3 and V is TRBV20-1; weak D call: TRBD1 (5 bases). The CDR3 reads CSARPGIAGNTIYF. The CDR3, as DNA: TGCAGTGCTAGACCAGGGATCGCAGGAAACACCATATATTTT.